This T cell receptor beta chain was recovered during a study of blood T cell repertoires in COVID-19. The overall study: From T cells, B-cell-depleted T cells, or PBMCs came the material, which was cDNA or gDNA.

This CDR3 region has 14 residues. Losses at the gene ends were 1 base for V and 4 bases for J; bases not matched to a gene: 3. Germline assignment: CDR1 MNHEY and CDR2 SVGEGT. Authors' analysis steps: Estimation of nucleated cell counts relied on the amplification of reference gene primers. Libraries were prepared by immunoSEQ multiplex PCR; TCRdb keeps only in-frame clonotypes and omits some of them. The V and J calls and clone size are taken from that table; D and trimming were inferred from the DNA. Counted here are around 180,000 clones, 75% to 90% occurring once; the ten biggest clones make up around 2.3%.

The receptor was isolated from a woman in her thirties or forties with acute COVID-19. The material sequenced was PBMCs or T cells enriched from blood (not recorded which). The chain has TRBV6-2 or TRBV6-3 and TRBJ2-7, with 8 bases matching TRBD2. The CDR3 DNA reads as TGTGCCAGCAGTTACTGGGCGGGAGGTTACGAGCAGTACTTC. Translation gives CASSYWAGGYEQYF.